The text below deals with one T cell receptor (beta chain). Its specificity is not known. Other nucleotide sequences in the sample specify the same CDR3. The sample comes from a study of graft-versus-host responses after intestinal transplantation. Study-level background: All recipients got anti-thymocyte globulin induction, then tacrolimus and steroids for three to four years. Findings and limits, study-wide: In recipient marrow, GvH clones were found, and some appeared first in ileum or blood. With peak circulating GvH clone levels came an association with early post-transplant HvG declines.

V gave up 1 base and J gave up 5 bases, with 8 bases separating them. This CDR3 spans 13 amino acids. In germline, CDR1 is SGHAT, CDR2 FQNNGV. From the graft tissue, intraepithelial and lamina propria lymphocytes were released through processing. Data came from immunoSEQ multiplex PCR; TCRdb stores just in-frame clones and leaves some out. The top ten hold approximately 6.5% of the sample, which has fewer than 6,500 clones, around four fifths seen once. The chain recombines TRBV11-2 with TRBJ1-1; D gene uncertain. This sample comprised ileum tissue, obtained approximately 220 days after intestinal transplant. The source is a human patient who received an intestinal transplant, so some T cells may come from the graft donor. The CDR3 is CASSLAGRTEAFF. The DNA for the CDR3 is TGTGCCAGCAGCTTAGCCGGGCGAACTGAAGCTTTCTTT.